This TCR beta chain was identified during a study of early T cells in non-severe SARS-CoV-2 infection. Looking at the study overall: Investigators sequenced bulk RNA drawn from unsorted whole blood, and chains remained unpaired. Whole-study results and caveats: Anti-spike CD8 responses were favored by VDJdb matching, which missed private and CD4 specificities.

Separate cDNA molecules each had unique molecular identifiers attached to them. TCRdb analysed the 5' RACE reads with MiXCR anew, one entry per CDR3 protein. The sample lists some 57,000 distinct CDR3 sequences, approximately 10% occurring once. To note about this clonotype: Its antigen remains unidentified.

With 7 bases clipped from V and 2 bases from J, the junction kept 20 bases outside the gene matches. Germline assignment: CDR1 SNHLY and CDR2 FYNNEI. This CDR3 spans 19 amino acids. Input material: whole blood. This TCR was recovered from an adult who was a healthcare worker with PCR-confirmed SARS-CoV-2 infection or an uninfected control (not recorded which). The chain has TRBV2 and TRBJ2-4; 7 nucleotides agree with TRBD1. The CDR3 sequence: CASTQAEEDRRRSKNIQYF. The CDR3 DNA reads TGTGCCAGCACTCAAGCCGAAGAGGACAGGAGACGATCCAAAAACATTCAGTACTTC. Full variable domain (missing parts from reference TRBV2 and TRBJ2-4): EPEVTQTPSHQVTQMGQEVILRCVPISNHLYFYWYRQILGQKVEFLVSFYNNEISEKSEIFDDQFSVERPDGSNFTLKIRSTKLEDSAMYFCASTQAEEDRRRSKNIQYFGAGTRLSVL.